This TCR beta chain was sequenced for a study of radiotherapy plus CTLA-4 blockade in lung cancer. Whole-study results and caveats: Researchers report tumor-derived TCR clones expanding in blood after radiotherapy plus ipilimumab.

Worth noting for this clone: Its antigen is not known.

Some clones are missing from TCRdb's copy, which holds only in-frame ones; the method was immunoSEQ multiplex PCR. The data hold 80,000 or so clones, with around 76% observed a single time. The sequence was collected from a human donor with non-small cell lung cancer who had a partial response to radiotherapy plus ipilimumab. Some clones in this sample may be carry-over from other donors' samples. The source material was peripheral blood, sampled from a patient treated with radiotherapy plus ipilimumab.

As DNA, the CDR3 is TGTGCCAGCAGCTTTGGGGGGACGAGGGCCCAGTACTTC. It is translated as CASSFGGTRAQYF. J is TRBJ2-5 and V is TRBV7-2, with D perhaps matching TRBD2 (6 bases). V shed 3 bases and J shed 9 bases, with 14 bases lying between them. CDR1 is SGHTA, CDR2 FQGNSA, per germline. This CDR3 comprises 13 residues.